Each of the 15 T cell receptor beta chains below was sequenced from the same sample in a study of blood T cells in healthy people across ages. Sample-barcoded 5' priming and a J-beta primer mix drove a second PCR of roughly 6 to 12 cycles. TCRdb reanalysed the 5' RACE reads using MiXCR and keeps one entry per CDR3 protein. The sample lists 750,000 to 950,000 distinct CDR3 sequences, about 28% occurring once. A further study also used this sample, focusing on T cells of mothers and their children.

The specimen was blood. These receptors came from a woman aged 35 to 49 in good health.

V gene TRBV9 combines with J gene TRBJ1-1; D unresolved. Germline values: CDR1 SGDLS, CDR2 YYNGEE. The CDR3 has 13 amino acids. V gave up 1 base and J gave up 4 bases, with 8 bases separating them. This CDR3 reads CASSVSWATEAFF. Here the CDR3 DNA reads TGTGCCAGCAGCGTAAGTTGGGCCACTGAAGCTTTCTTT.

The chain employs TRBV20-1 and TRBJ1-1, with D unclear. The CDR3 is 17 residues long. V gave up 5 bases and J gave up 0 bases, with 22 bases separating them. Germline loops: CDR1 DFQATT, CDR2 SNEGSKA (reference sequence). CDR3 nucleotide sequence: TGCAGTGCTGGAAGGTTAGAAGCAGCCTCCATGAACACTGAAGCTTTCTTT. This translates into CSAGRLEAASMNTEAFF.

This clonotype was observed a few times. CDR3 protein: CSAPMGALFTDTQYF. The CDR3 DNA reads as TGCAGTGCACCCATGGGGGCCCTTTTCACAGATACGCAGTATTTT. The genes are TRBV20-1 and TRBJ2-3, with TRBD1 as a possible D gene (6 bases). Deletions cut 6 bases from V and 2 bases from J, with 18 bases between. There are 15 residues in the CDR3. Per the germline V gene, CDR1 is DFQATT and CDR2 is SNEGSKA (reference sequence).

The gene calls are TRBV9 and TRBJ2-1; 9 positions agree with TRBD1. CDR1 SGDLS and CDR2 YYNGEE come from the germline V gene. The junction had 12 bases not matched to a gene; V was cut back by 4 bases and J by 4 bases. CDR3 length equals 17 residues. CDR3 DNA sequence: TGTGCCAGCAGCTCTACAGGGGGCCCCACAACTTACAATGAGCAGTTCTTC. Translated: CASSSTGGPTTYNEQFF.

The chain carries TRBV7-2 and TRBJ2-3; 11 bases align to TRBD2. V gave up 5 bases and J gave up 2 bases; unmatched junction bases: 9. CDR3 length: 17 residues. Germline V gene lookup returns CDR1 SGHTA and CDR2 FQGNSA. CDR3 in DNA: TGTGCCAGCAGCCTCCGGCTAGCGGGGGGCCCCACAGATACGCAGTATTTT. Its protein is CASSLRLAGGPTDTQYF.

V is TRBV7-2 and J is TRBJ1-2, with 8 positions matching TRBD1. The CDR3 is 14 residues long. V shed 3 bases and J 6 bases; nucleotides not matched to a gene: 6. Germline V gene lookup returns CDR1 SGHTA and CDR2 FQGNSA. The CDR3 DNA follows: TGTGCCAGCAGCTTCACAGGGGGAAGGGATGGCTACACCTTC. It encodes CASSFTGGRDGYTF.

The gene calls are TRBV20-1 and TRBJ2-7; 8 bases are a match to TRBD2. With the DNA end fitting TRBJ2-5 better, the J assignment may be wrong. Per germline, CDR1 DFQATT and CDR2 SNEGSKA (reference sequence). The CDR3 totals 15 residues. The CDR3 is CSARRPGTRRETQYF. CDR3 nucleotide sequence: TGCAGTGCTCGCCGTCCCGGGACTAGACGAGAGACCCAGTACTTC.

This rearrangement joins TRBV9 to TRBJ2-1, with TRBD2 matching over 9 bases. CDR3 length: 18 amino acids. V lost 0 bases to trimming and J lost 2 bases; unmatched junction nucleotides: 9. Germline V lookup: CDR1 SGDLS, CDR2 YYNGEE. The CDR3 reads CASSVASSVAGAYNEQFF. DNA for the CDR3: TGTGCCAGCAGCGTAGCTAGCTCGGTAGCGGGGGCCTACAATGAGCAGTTCTTC.

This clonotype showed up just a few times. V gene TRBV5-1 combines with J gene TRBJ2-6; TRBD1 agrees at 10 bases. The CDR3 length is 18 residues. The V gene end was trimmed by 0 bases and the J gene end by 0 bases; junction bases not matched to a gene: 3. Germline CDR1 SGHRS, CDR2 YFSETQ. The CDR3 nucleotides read TGCGCCAGCAGCTTGGCCCGACAGGGGGCCTCTGGGGCCAACGTCCTGACTTTC. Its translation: CASSLARQGASGANVLTF.

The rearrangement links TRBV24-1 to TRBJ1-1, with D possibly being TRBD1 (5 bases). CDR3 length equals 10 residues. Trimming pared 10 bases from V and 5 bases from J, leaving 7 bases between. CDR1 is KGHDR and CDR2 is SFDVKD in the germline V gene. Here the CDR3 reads CATGETEAFF. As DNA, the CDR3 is TGTGCCACAGGGGAGACTGAAGCTTTCTTT.

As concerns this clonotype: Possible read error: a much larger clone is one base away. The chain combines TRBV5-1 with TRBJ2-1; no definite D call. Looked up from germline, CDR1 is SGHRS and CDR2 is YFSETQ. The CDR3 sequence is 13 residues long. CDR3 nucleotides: TGCGCCAGCAGCTTGGAGACCCACAATAAGCAGTTCTTC. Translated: CASSLETHNKQFF. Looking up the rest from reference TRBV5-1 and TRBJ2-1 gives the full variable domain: KAGVTQTPRYLIKTRGQQVTLSCSPISGHRSVSWYQQTPGQGLQFLFEYFSETQRNKGNFPGRFSGRQFSNSRSEMNVSTLELGDSALYLCASSLETHNKQFFGPGTRLTVL.

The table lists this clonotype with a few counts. In nucleotides, the CDR3 is TGTGCCAGCAGTTTAATCCCAGGGGTTAGGCCCCAGCATTTT. Its protein product is CASSLIPGVRPQHF. The chain couples TRBV27 to TRBJ1-5, with D perhaps TRBD1 (6 bases). V dropped 2 bases and J dropped 9 bases, with 14 bases sitting between them. Looked up from germline, CDR1 is MNHEY and CDR2 is SMNVEV (reference sequence). The CDR3 has 14 residues.

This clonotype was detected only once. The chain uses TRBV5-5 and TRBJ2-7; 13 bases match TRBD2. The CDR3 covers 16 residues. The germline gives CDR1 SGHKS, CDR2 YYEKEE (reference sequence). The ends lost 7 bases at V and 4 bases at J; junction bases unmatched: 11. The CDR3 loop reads CASGSRTSGGPYEQYF. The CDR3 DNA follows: TGTGCCAGCGGCTCCCGGACTAGCGGGGGTCCGTACGAGCAGTACTTC.

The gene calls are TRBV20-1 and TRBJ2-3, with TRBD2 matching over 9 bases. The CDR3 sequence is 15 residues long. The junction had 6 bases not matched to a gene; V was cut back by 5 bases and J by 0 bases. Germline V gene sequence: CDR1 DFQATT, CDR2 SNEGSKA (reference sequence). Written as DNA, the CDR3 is TGCAGTGCTGCGGGGGGGACGTCTAGCACAGATACGCAGTATTTT. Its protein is CSAAGGTSSTDTQYF.

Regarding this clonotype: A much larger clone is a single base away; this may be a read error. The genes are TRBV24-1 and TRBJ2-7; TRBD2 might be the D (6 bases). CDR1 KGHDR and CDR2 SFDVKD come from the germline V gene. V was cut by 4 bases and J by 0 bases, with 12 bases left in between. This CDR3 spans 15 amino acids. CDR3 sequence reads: CATSDDQGLSYEQYF. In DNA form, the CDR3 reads TGTGCCACCAGTGACGACCAGGGACTCTCCTACGAGCAGTACTTC.